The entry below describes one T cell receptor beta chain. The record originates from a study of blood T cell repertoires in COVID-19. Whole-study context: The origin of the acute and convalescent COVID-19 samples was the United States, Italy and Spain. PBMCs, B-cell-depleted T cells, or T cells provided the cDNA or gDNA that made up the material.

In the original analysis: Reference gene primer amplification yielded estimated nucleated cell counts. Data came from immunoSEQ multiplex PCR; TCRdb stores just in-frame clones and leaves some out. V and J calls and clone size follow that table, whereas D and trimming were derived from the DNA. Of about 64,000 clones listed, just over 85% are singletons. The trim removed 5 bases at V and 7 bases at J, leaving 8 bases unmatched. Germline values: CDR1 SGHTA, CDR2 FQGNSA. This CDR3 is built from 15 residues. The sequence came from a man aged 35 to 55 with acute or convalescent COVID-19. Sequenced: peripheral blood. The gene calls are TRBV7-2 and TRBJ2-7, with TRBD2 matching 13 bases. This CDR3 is CASSLRTSGGREQYF. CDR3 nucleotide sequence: TGTGCCAGCAGCCTCCGGACTAGCGGGGGTAGAGAGCAGTACTTC.